This entry lists 7 T cell receptor beta chains sequenced from one sample in a study of identical twins. Via MiXCR, TCRdb re-called the 5' RACE reads, giving one row per CDR3 protein. The sample contains some 600,000 distinct CDR3 sequences, about 7.1% of which appear only once. These records were also assigned to another study, of yellow fever vaccine responses in identical twins.

The specimen sequenced was PBMCs. These receptors all stem from a woman aged 18-35 years in good health.

A few counts support this clonotype. The chain combines TRBV29-1 with TRBJ2-3; 7 bases fit TRBD2. The CDR3 totals 17 residues. J lost 5 bases, V lost 6 bases, and 20 bases had no gene match. CDR1 and CDR2 (germline): SQVTM, ANQGSEA. The CDR3 here is CSVSLLQGPGRVDTQYF. The CDR3 DNA sequence: TGCAGCGTCAGTCTCCTCCAAGGACCAGGGAGGGTAGATACGCAGTATTTT.

This clonotype was counted at least ten times. V and J are TRBV11-3 and TRBJ2-1; D tentatively fits TRBD1 or TRBD2 (5 bases each). CDR3 length equals 16 residues. The V end lost 5 bases, the J end lost 8 bases, and 22 bases lay between the germline ends. The germline gives CDR1 SGHNT, CDR2 YENEEA. CDR3 DNA: TGTGCCAGCAGCCTAATCGGGGACCTAGTGTACGATGAGCAGTTCTTC. Translating it yields CASSLIGDLVYDEQFF.

This clonotype was observed a few times. V gene TRBV27 combines with J gene TRBJ2-7; the match to TRBD1 covers 10 bases. The germline V gene encodes CDR1 MNHEY and CDR2 SMNVEV (reference sequence). This CDR3 has 15 amino acids. Trimming at V came to 5 bases and at J to 3 bases, leaving 7 bases not matched to a gene. Written as DNA, the CDR3 is TGTGCCAGCAGTCCCGGGACAGGGGTCCTCTACGAGCAGTACTTC. Protein sequence: CASSPGTGVLYEQYF.

The chain recombines TRBV24-1 with TRBJ1-1; a possible D gene is TRBD1 (5 bases). Trimming cost V 9 bases and J 6 bases, with 19 bases left between them. The CDR3 loop spans 14 amino acids. CDR1 KGHDR and CDR2 SFDVKD come from the germline V gene. CDR3: CATRGGGLGAEAFF. Here the CDR3 DNA reads TGTGCCACCCGGGGCGGGGGTCTCGGGGCTGAAGCTTTCTTT.

This clonotype was seen ten or more times. The V call is TRBV3-1, the J call TRBJ1-2; 9 bases fit TRBD1. The V segment lost 5 bases and the J segment 4 bases; nucleotides outside the gene matches: 5. The germline CDR1 and CDR2 sequences are LGHDT and YNNKEL (reference sequence). The CDR3 consists of 14 residues. CDR3 sequence: CASSNRDRAYGYTF. The CDR3 DNA is TGTGCCAGCAGCAACCGGGACAGGGCCTATGGCTACACCTTC.

The genes are TRBV28 and TRBJ2-7; possibly TRBD1 for D (6 bases). The CDR3 length is 13 residues. V dropped 10 bases and J dropped 3 bases, with 16 bases sitting between them. The germline gives CDR1 MDHEN, CDR2 SYDVKM. In nucleotides, the CDR3 is TGTGCCACCGGACAGCAAATTGACTACGAGCAGTACTTC. Amino acids: CATGQQIDYEQYF.

This clonotype was seen at least ten times. The chain uses TRBV5-1 and TRBJ2-5; D is possibly TRBD2 (5 bases). CDR1 and CDR2 (germline): SGHRS, YFSETQ. The CDR3 length is 15 residues. The V and J ends lost 4 bases and 3 bases respectively, with 16 bases between them. CDR3 sequence reads: CASSLEGLEKETQYF. CDR3 sequence (DNA): TGCGCCAGCAGCCTCGAAGGACTTGAGAAAGAGACCCAGTACTTC.